The 24 T cell receptor beta chains given below trace back to one sample, sequenced in a study of T cells in women clearing cervical HPV infection. Some clones are missing from TCRdb's copy, which holds only in-frame ones; the method was immunoSEQ multiplex PCR. Its listing shows around 31,000 clones. Sequencing was performed on blood buffy coat. These receptors were taken from a woman aged 18 to 75 with a cervical HPV16 infection that either progressed to CIN3+ or cleared (not recorded which).

To note about this clone: From the germline J gene comes the end of the CDR3, since the read stops 3 residues before it. The rearrangement uses TRBV30 and TRBJ1-4; TRBD1 is a possible D gene (5 bases). The germline V gene has CDR1 GTSNPN and CDR2 SVGIG (reference sequence). This CDR3 spans 14 amino acids. The sequenced CDR3 bases are TGTGCCTGGAGTGAAGGTCAGGGAGATTCACCA. Its translation: CAWSEGQGDSP. The whole CDR3 protein is CAWSEGQGDSPLFF.

The CDR3 bases that were read are TGCGCCAGCAGCCCCCGGGCAGGGCTGGGTGAG. Translation gives CASSPRAGLGE. The CDR3 in its entirety is CASSPRAGLGEQFF. This chain joins TRBV5-1 and TRBJ2-1; a weak D match, TRBD1 (5 bases). Sequencing ends 3 residues short of the CDR3 end; the germline J gene provides the rest. The CDR3 is made up of 14 amino acids. Germline CDR1 is SGHRS and CDR2 is YFSETQ. Trimming took off 4 bases at V and 9 bases at J, with 17 bases between the two ends.

As for this clone: The read finishes 3 residues shy of the CDR3 end, and the germline J gene is used to complete it. V gene TRBV7-9 combines with J gene TRBJ1-2; D gene ambiguous. Germline values: CDR1 SEHNR, CDR2 FQNEAQ (reference sequence). The CDR3 consists of 11 residues. The CDR3 protein is CASSPSYDYTF. The CDR3 DNA, read in part, is TGTGCCAGCAGCCCCTCCTACGAC.

Notes on this clone: The read stops 3 residues short of the end of the CDR3; the missing end is completed from the germline J gene. This rearrangement joins TRBV20-1 to TRBJ2-1, with TRBD2 matching 9 bases. The ends lost 3 bases at V and 3 bases at J; junction bases unmatched: 0. CDR3 length: 13 amino acids. The germline CDR1 and CDR2 sequences are DFQATT and SNEGSKA (reference sequence). The CDR3 sequence is CSASSGGYNEQFF. The part of the CDR3 DNA that was read is TGCAGTGCTAGTAGCGGGGGCTACAATGAG.

A remark on this clone: The CDR3 end falls 3 residues outside the read, so it is completed with the germline J gene. V is TRBV7-6 and J is TRBJ1-6, with 7 bases identical to TRBD1. Germline trimming cut 6 bases from V and 9 bases from J; bases unmatched to any gene: 11. CDR3 size: 15 residues. CDR1 is SGHVS, CDR2 FNYEAQ, per germline. The part of the CDR3 DNA that was read is TGTGCCAGCAGTTATAAGACAGGGAGGGGTTCACCC. Amino acids: CASSYKTGRGSP. The full CDR3 sequence reads CASSYKTGRGSPLHF. Full variable domain (rest looked up from reference TRBV7-6 and TRBJ1-6): GAGVSQSPRYKVTKRGQDVALRCDPISGHVSLYWYRQALGQGPEFLTYFNYEAQQDKSGLPNDRFSAERPEGSISTLTIQRTEQRDSAMYRCASSYKTGRGSPLHFGNGTRLTVT.

About this clone itself: Sequencing ends 3 residues short of the CDR3 end; the germline J gene provides the rest. V usage is TRBV6-2 or TRBV6-3 and J usage is TRBJ2-3; 7 nucleotides agree with TRBD1. V shed 5 bases and J 3 bases; nucleotides not matched to a gene: 5. The germline V gene encodes CDR1 MNHEY and CDR2 SVGEGT. The CDR3 runs to 14 residues. The sequenced part of the CDR3 DNA is TGTGCCAGCAGTGACAGGGATTGGACAGATACG. The encoded protein is CASSDRDWTDT. From start to end, the CDR3 is CASSDRDWTDTQYF.

On this clone itself: The read ends 3 residues before the CDR3 terminus; that terminus is restored from the germline J gene. This chain uses TRBV2 with TRBJ2-6; maybe TRBD2 (5 bases). The CDR3 covers 14 residues. V was cut by 10 bases and J by 4 bases, with 14 bases left in between. Germline CDR1 and CDR2: SNHLY and FYNNEI. The CDR3 here is CATQRATGANVLTF. The DNA read from the CDR3 is TGTGCCACCCAGAGGGCAACGGGGGCCAACGTC.

As to this clone: Sequencing ends 3 residues short of the CDR3 end; the germline J gene provides the rest. The chain uses TRBV5-1 and TRBJ1-4; D not certain. This CDR3 has 13 amino acids. CDR1 SGHRS and CDR2 YFSETQ come from the germline V gene. V was cut by 2 bases and J by 8 bases, with 10 bases left in between. CDR3 sequence reads: CASSLPGTEKLFF. CDR3 DNA, as far as it was read: TGCGCCAGCAGCTTACCGGGTACGGAAAAA.

The CDR3 spells CASSEDRIQTQYF. Incomplete CDR3 DNA: TGTGCCAGCAGTGAAGATCGCATTCAGACG. The genes are TRBV6-1 and TRBJ2-3; D not certain. The sequence runs out 3 residues before the end of the CDR3; the remainder is reconstructed from the germline J gene. The CDR3 spans 13 residues. Germline V gives CDR1 MNHNS, CDR2 SASEGT.

This clone counts as large by frequency. The CDR3 sequence: CASSSGGPTDTQYF. The covered CDR3 bases are TGTGCCAGTTCTAGCGGGGGGCCCACAGATACG. The V gene is TRBV6-2 or TRBV6-3, the J gene TRBJ2-3; 11 nucleotides align to TRBD2. Coverage ceases 3 residues before the CDR3 finishes, and the germline J gene fills in the end. This CDR3 has 14 residues. Germline V gene data show CDR1 as MNHEY and CDR2 as SVGEGT. The V gene end was trimmed by 9 bases and the J gene end by 2 bases; junction bases not matched to a gene: 4.

With regard to this clone: The read terminates 3 residues before the CDR3 end, so the remaining end is supplied by the germline J gene. The chain recombines TRBV13 with TRBJ1-6, with D possibly being TRBD1 (5 bases). The CDR3 is made up of 14 amino acids. Germline assignment: CDR1 PRHDT and CDR2 FYEKMQ (reference sequence). Trimming shortened V by 5 bases and J by 7 bases, and 12 bases separated the two germline ends. This chain's CDR3 is CASSPYRSNSPLHF. CDR3 bases read: TGTGCCAGCAGCCCCTACAGGTCGAATTCACCC. The full variable domain, completed using reference TRBV13 and TRBJ1-6, is AAGVIQSPRHLIKEKRETATLKCYPIPRHDTVYWYQQGPGQDPQFLISFYEKMQSDKGSIPDRFSAQQFSDYHSELNMSSLELGDSALYFCASSPYRSNSPLHFGNGTRLTVT.

For this clone: The read stops 3 residues short of the end of the CDR3; the missing end is completed from the germline J gene. This sequence joins TRBV5-1 and TRBJ2-1; possible D gene TRBD1, 6 bases. Germline-derived CDR1 and CDR2 are SGHRS and YFSETQ. With 4 bases removed from V and 9 bases from J, the gap between germline ends came to 14 bases. The CDR3 contains 13 residues. CDR3 bases read: TGCGCCAGCAGCCCGAGGGGGAGCGGTGAG. This codes for CASSPRGSGE. The entire CDR3 protein is CASSPRGSGEQFF.

Remarks on this clone: The read terminates 3 residues before the CDR3 end, so the remaining end is supplied by the germline J gene. This rearrangement joins TRBV30 to TRBJ2-4; TRBD1 might be the D (5 bases). The CDR3 has 13 residues. The germline CDR1 and CDR2 sequences are GTSNPN and SVGIG (reference sequence). CDR3 DNA, as far as it was read: TGTGCCTATGGCAGGGATTTTAACTATGGT. Its protein product is CAYGRDFNYG. The full-length CDR3 reads as CAYGRDFNYGQYF.

For this clone: The missing CDR3 end, 3 residues past where the read stops, is filled in from the germline J gene. The V call is TRBV28, the J call TRBJ2-2; D is unclear. The CDR3 is 16 amino acids. Trimming stripped 1 base from V and 0 bases from J, with 9 bases between. CDR1 MDHEN and CDR2 SYDVKM come from the germline V gene. Incomplete CDR3 DNA: TGTGCCAGCAGTTTATTTGGTAACTCGAACACCGGGGAG. Its protein is CASSLFGNSNTGE. The full CDR3 reads CASSLFGNSNTGELFF.

Comment on this clone: The read ends 3 residues shy of where the CDR3 ends; the end is completed using the germline J gene. The chain recombines TRBV20-1 with TRBJ2-7; D uncertain. V shed 1 base and J shed 3 bases, with 7 bases lying between them. CDR1 is DFQATT, CDR2 SNEGSKA, per germline (reference sequence). This CDR3 spans 12 amino acids. The chain's CDR3 is CSARGNSYEQYF. The CDR3 bases that were read are TGCAGTGCTAGAGGGAACAGCTACGAG.

In the case of this clone: The CDR3 extends 3 residues past the end of the read, so its final part is completed from the germline J gene. V and J are TRBV20-1 and TRBJ2-7; 9 bases map to TRBD1. Germline trimming cut 1 base from V and 3 bases from J; bases unmatched to any gene: 1. The length of the CDR3 is 13 residues. Germline CDR1 and CDR2: DFQATT and SNEGSKA (reference sequence). The CDR3 bases that were read are TGCAGTGCTAGAGGGGGACAGGGCTACGAG. This translates into CSARGGQGYE. The entire CDR3 protein is CSARGGQGYEQYF.

Concerning this clone: The read terminates 3 residues ahead of where the CDR3 ends, so the germline J gene completes it. The V call is TRBV18, the J call TRBJ1-2; tentative D call: TRBD1 (6 bases). Germline V gene data show CDR1 as KGHSH and CDR2 as LQKENI. There are 15 residues in the CDR3. The CDR3 sequence is CASSPRQGRPYDYTF. The CDR3 bases that were read are TGTGCCAGCTCACCACGGCAGGGGCGCCCCTACGAC.

Incomplete CDR3 DNA: TGTGCCAGCAGCCAAGCCCTCGGGCGGGGTCCAAGGACTGAA. Amino acid sequence: CASSQALGRGPRTE. The CDR3 in its entirety is CASSQALGRGPRTEAFF. This chain uses TRBV14 with TRBJ1-1; D unresolved. The read ends 3 residues shy of where the CDR3 ends; the end is completed using the germline J gene. Germline loops: CDR1 SGHDN, CDR2 FVKESK. V was trimmed by 1 base and J by 5 bases, leaving 20 bases between them. This CDR3 is built from 17 residues.

Note on this clone: The read finishes 3 residues shy of the CDR3 end, and the germline J gene is used to complete it. The same CDR3 can be traced to other DNA sequences in this sample. V and J are TRBV19 and TRBJ1-3; perhaps TRBD1 as D (6 bases). Germline CDR1 is LNHDA and CDR2 is SQIVND (reference sequence). The CDR3 has 15 residues. Trimming removed 6 bases at V and 0 bases at J, with 12 bases between. The CDR3 sequence: CASRLDRSSGNTIYF. CDR3 bases read: TGTGCCAGTAGGCTAGACAGGAGCTCTGGAAACACC.

In the case of this clone: The read falls 3 residues short of the CDR3 end, and the missing part is taken from the germline J gene. The chain has TRBV4-1 and TRBJ2-7; D remains unclear. Germline V gene data show CDR1 as MGHRA and CDR2 as YSYEKL. V was cut by 0 bases and J by 2 bases, with 11 bases left in between. The CDR3 consists of 15 residues. The CDR3 region is CASSQDHGFAYEQYF. The sequenced CDR3 bases are TGCGCCAGCAGCCAAGATCATGGCTTTGCCTACGAG.

On this clone: The read finishes 3 residues shy of the CDR3 end, and the germline J gene is used to complete it. The chain combines TRBV5-1 with TRBJ1-2; 9 nucleotides agree with TRBD1. Germline V gene sequence: CDR1 SGHRS, CDR2 YFSETQ. The CDR3 runs to 13 residues. The sequenced part of the CDR3 DNA is TGCGCCAGCAGCTGGGGACAGGGAGAAGGC. As protein: CASSWGQGEG. The whole CDR3 sequence is CASSWGQGEGYTF. Supplemented by reference TRBV5-1 and TRBJ1-2, the full variable domain reads KAGVTQTPRYLIKTRGQQVTLSCSPISGHRSVSWYQQTPGQGLQFLFEYFSETQRNKGNFPGRFSGRQFSNSRSEMNVSTLELGDSALYLCASSWGQGEGYTFGSGTRLTVV.

With respect to this clone: The CDR3 extends 3 residues past the end of the read, so its final part is completed from the germline J gene. This sequence joins TRBV30 and TRBJ1-5, with 8 nucleotides matching TRBD1. CDR3 length: 13 residues. Germline V gives CDR1 GTSNPN, CDR2 SVGIG (reference sequence). With V trimmed by 5 bases and J by 1 base, 1 base remained unmatched. The CDR3 protein is CAWAGGSNQPQHF. Incomplete CDR3 DNA: TGTGCCTGGGCAGGGGGCAGCAATCAGCCC. The whole variable domain, filled in from reference TRBV30 and TRBJ1-5, reads SQTIHQWPATLVQPVGSPLSLECTVEGTSNPNLYWYRQAAGRGLQLLFYSVGIGQISSEVPQNLSASRPQDRQFILSSKKLLLSDSGFYLCAWAGGSNQPQHFGDGTRLSIL.

Remarks on this clone: Read coverage stops 3 residues before the CDR3 terminus; the germline J gene supplies the remainder. The V and J genes are TRBV20-1 and TRBJ2-5, with 7 bases lining up with TRBD1. The CDR3 covers 15 residues. V shed 0 bases and J 7 bases; nucleotides not matched to a gene: 11. Germline CDR1 reads DFQATT; CDR2 reads SNEGSKA (reference sequence). The sequenced CDR3 bases are TGCAGTGCTAGAGAAGAAGGGGACAGTAGACTGACC. Its protein product is CSAREEGDSRLT. The whole CDR3 region reads CSAREEGDSRLTQYF.

CDR3 amino acids: CASSDTQGSTAFF. Incomplete CDR3 DNA: TGTGCCAGCTCTGATACGCAGGGTTCGACA. The genes are TRBV18 and TRBJ1-1; D is possibly TRBD1 (5 bases). The sequenced fragment ends 3 residues before the CDR3 boundary, so the rest is inferred from the germline J gene. Germline V lookup: CDR1 KGHSH, CDR2 LQKENI. The CDR3 spans 13 residues.